Listed below are T cell receptor beta chains from one sample, sequenced in a study of T cell responses to AZD1222 COVID-19 vaccine. Generated by immunoSEQ multiplex PCR, the TCRdb table keeps only in-frame clones and is missing some. This sample has about 110,000 clones, with more than 70% found just once. Specimen: peripheral blood, collected on day 0 of AZD1222 vaccination. Every receptor here comes from an adult in good health. The CDR3 runs from the conserved cysteine through the conserved F or W.

V,J,CDR3
TRBV15,TRBJ1-1,CATSRARGKPEAFF
TRBV29-1,TRBJ2-3,CSAPGDFGVESTDTQYF
TRBV23-1,TRBJ2-2,CATQISHTGELFF
TRBV24-1,TRBJ2-6,CATSTNYGQSNVLTF
TRBV25-1,TRBJ1-1,CASSETGGDTEAFF
TRBV7-2,TRBJ2-3,CASSLSPSIAGTDTQYF
TRBV5-1,TRBJ1-3,CASSLDRGPGNTIYF
TRBV6-5,TRBJ1-5,CASSPEAYSNQPQHF
TRBV5-1,TRBJ1-6,CASSLGLADSPLHF
TRBV11-3,TRBJ1-4,CASTAGNIRGEKLFF